Below, 15 T cell receptor beta chains from the same sample are listed, as sequenced in a study of cytomegalovirus exposure and HLA in healthy donors. Amplification used 60 Vbeta primers and 13 Jbeta primers. TCRdb's copy holds only in-frame clones and misses some; the assay was immunoSEQ multiplex PCR. Among roughly 180,000 clones listed, 75% to 85% were seen once. The sequencing input was PBMCs. The receptors derive from a girl aged 10 to 17 in good health and CMV-seropositive.

This chain uses TRBV6-4 with TRBJ2-2; 7 positions match TRBD1. This CDR3 contains 17 residues. V lost 3 bases to trimming and J lost 0 bases; unmatched junction nucleotides: 7. Germline V lookup: CDR1 MRHNA, CDR2 SNTAGT. The CDR3 sequence is CASSEWAGQANTGELFF. CDR3 bases: TGTGCCAGCAGTGAGTGGGCAGGACAGGCGAACACCGGGGAGCTGTTTTTT.

The chain employs TRBV9 and TRBJ1-2; D unclear. Per germline, CDR1 SGDLS and CDR2 YYNGEE. With 4 bases removed from V and 7 bases from J, the gap between germline ends came to 14 bases. The CDR3 contains 13 residues. As DNA, the CDR3 is TGTGCCAGCAGCCCAGGAGGGCAAGTTGGCTACACCTTC. As protein: CASSPGGQVGYTF.

The V call is TRBV6-5, the J call TRBJ1-2; TRBD1 agrees at 7 bases. J lost 3 bases, V lost 2 bases, and 3 bases had no gene match. Germline values: CDR1 MNHEY, CDR2 SVGAGI. The CDR3 has 14 amino acids. In nucleotides, the CDR3 is TGTGCCAGCAGTTACAACACAGGGGACTATGGCTACACCTTC. It is translated as CASSYNTGDYGYTF.

The chain has TRBV5-4 and TRBJ2-7; 7 nucleotides align to TRBD1. The CDR3 contains 14 residues. The junction had 15 bases not matched to a gene; V was cut back by 9 bases and J by 6 bases. CDR1 is SGHNT and CDR2 is YYREEE in the germline V gene (reference sequence). Here the CDR3 DNA reads TGTGCCACCTCGGGACCGACGACAGGGCCCGAGCAGTACTTC. It yields the protein CATSGPTTGPEQYF.

J is TRBJ2-5 and V is TRBV5-6; 9 nucleotides align to TRBD2. Germline CDR1 SGHDT, CDR2 YYEEEE. CDR3 length: 16 amino acids. Germline trimming cut 2 bases from V and 1 base from J; bases unmatched to any gene: 6. The CDR3 spells CASSFYSGGGQETQYF. CDR3 nucleotide sequence: TGTGCCAGCAGCTTCTATAGCGGGGGAGGCCAAGAGACCCAGTACTTC.

The chain joins TRBV5-1 to TRBJ2-5; D is possibly TRBD1 (6 bases). Trimming left V 4 bases short and J 5 bases short, with 15 bases between. CDR1 and CDR2 (germline): SGHRS, YFSETQ. This CDR3 comprises 14 residues. CDR3 nucleotides: TGCGCCAGCAGCGTTACAGGGCTGGGGGAGACCCAGTACTTC. Its protein is CASSVTGLGETQYF.

V usage is TRBV6-5 and J usage is TRBJ1-2, with 11 positions matching TRBD1. The CDR3 totals 15 residues. V shed 2 bases, J shed 8 bases, and the junction held 7 bases outside the gene matches. CDR1 and CDR2 (germline): MNHEY, SVGAGI. CDR3 loop: CASSYHGQGAKGYTF. Here the CDR3 DNA reads TGTGCCAGCAGTTACCACGGACAGGGGGCGAAGGGCTACACCTTC.

This clone has more than one count but fewer than ten. The V call is TRBV25-1, the J call TRBJ2-2; maybe TRBD1 (5 bases). The CDR3 loop spans 15 amino acids. Trimming removed 3 bases at V and 3 bases at J, with 11 bases between. The germline CDR1 and CDR2 sequences are MGHDK and SYGVNS. DNA for the CDR3: TGTGCCAGCAGTGATAGGGGAACGTACACCGGGGAGCTGTTTTTT. This codes for CASSDRGTYTGELFF.

The DNA of the CDR3 is TGTGCCAGCAGACCCGGACAGGGGTGGAACTATGGCTACACCTTC. Translating it yields CASRPGQGWNYGYTF. J is TRBJ1-2 and V is TRBV6-6; 9 bases are shared with TRBD1. The CDR3 is 15 residues long. J lost 2 bases, V lost 6 bases, and 7 bases had no gene match. CDR1 is MNHNY and CDR2 is SVGAGI in the germline V gene (reference sequence).

This rearrangement joins TRBV9 to TRBJ1-4, with TRBD1 as a possible D gene (5 bases). Germline V CDR1 and CDR2: SGDLS, YYNGEE. CDR3 size: 15 residues. V was cut by 0 bases and J by 7 bases, with 13 bases left in between. DNA of the CDR3: TGTGCCAGCAGCGTAGTGGGGGGGAAAGGTGAAAAACTGTTTTTT. The encoded protein is CASSVVGGKGEKLFF.

The rearrangement joins TRBV7-6 to TRBJ2-2; D gene ambiguous. The CDR3 contains 17 residues. Germline V gene lookup returns CDR1 SGHVS and CDR2 FNYEAQ. Trimming shortened V by 1 base and J by 0 bases, and 12 bases separated the two germline ends. CDR3 nucleotides: TGTGCCAGCAGCTTAGAAACAGCCGACGCGAACACCGGGGAGCTGTTTTTT. This codes for CASSLETADANTGELFF.

The chain recombines TRBV7-9 with TRBJ1-5; D is unclear. CDR3 length: 16 amino acids. The germline CDR1 and CDR2 sequences are SEHNR and FQNEAQ (reference sequence). With 0 bases removed from V and 3 bases from J, the gap between germline ends came to 12 bases. The CDR3 sequence is CASSLAVARDNQPQHF. CDR3 bases: TGTGCCAGCAGCTTAGCGGTGGCCCGGGACAATCAGCCCCAGCATTTT.

The chain carries TRBV2 and TRBJ2-7; tentatively, D is TRBD2 (5 bases). V was shortened by 6 bases and J by 6 bases, with 15 bases between the two germline ends. CDR3 length: 13 residues. Per germline, CDR1 SNHLY and CDR2 FYNNEI. The CDR3 DNA reads TGTGCCAGCAGCTTAGCGAGGACCGGCGAGCAGTACTTC. Translated, it gives CASSLARTGEQYF.

This chain joins TRBV6-5 and TRBJ1-1, with 7 positions matching TRBD1. Per germline, CDR1 MNHEY and CDR2 SVGAGI. The CDR3 loop spans 15 amino acids. Trimming at V came to 5 bases and at J to 5 bases, leaving 11 bases not matched to a gene. The CDR3 coding sequence is TGTGCCAGCAGTAGGCGACAGGGTGGGGGTACTGAAGCTTTCTTT. It translates to CASSRRQGGGTEAFF.

The rearrangement uses TRBV19 and TRBJ2-1; D is possibly TRBD2 (7 bases). This CDR3 comprises 14 residues. Germline V gene sequence: CDR1 LNHDA, CDR2 SQIVND (reference sequence). V was cut by 6 bases and J by 2 bases, with 11 bases left in between. For the CDR3, the DNA is TGTGCCAGTAGGAGGCGGGGGCCCTACAATGAGCAGTTCTTC. This codes for CASRRRGPYNEQFF. Complete variable domain (other parts from reference TRBV19 and TRBJ2-1): DGGITQSPKYLFRKEGQNVTLSCEQNLNHDAMYWYRQDPGQGLRLIYYSQIVNDFQKGDIAEGYSVSREKKESFPLTVTSAQKNPTAFYLCASRRRGPYNEQFFGPGTRLTVL.